The clone carrying this T cell receptor beta chain has only one observation. What it recognizes is unknown. This entry comes from a study of radiotherapy plus CTLA-4 blockade in lung cancer. At the level of the study: Objective response rate was over 15%; disease control rate, less than 40%.

Patients with chemo-refractory metastatic non-small-cell lung cancer received focal radiation plus CTLA-4 blockade with ipilimumab. The method was immunoSEQ multiplex PCR; TCRdb's version includes in-frame clones alone and lacks a portion of them. The sample contains more than 90,000 clones, 78% of which appear only once. General observations from the study: Subsequent to radiotherapy plus ipilimumab, tumor-derived TCR clones underwent expansion in blood.

The specimen comprised peripheral blood, sampled from a patient treated with radiotherapy plus ipilimumab. The receptor was isolated from a human donor with non-small cell lung cancer who had a partial response to radiotherapy plus ipilimumab.

CDR3 bases: TGTGCCAGCAGTTTCAAAACAGCCACTGAAGCTTTCTTT. This translates into CASSFKTATEAFF. This chain joins TRBV7-3 and TRBJ1-1; D is uncertain. CDR1 and CDR2 from the germline V gene are SGHTA and FQGTGA. Trimming removed 6 bases from V and 4 bases from J, with 12 bases in between. This CDR3 spans 13 amino acids.